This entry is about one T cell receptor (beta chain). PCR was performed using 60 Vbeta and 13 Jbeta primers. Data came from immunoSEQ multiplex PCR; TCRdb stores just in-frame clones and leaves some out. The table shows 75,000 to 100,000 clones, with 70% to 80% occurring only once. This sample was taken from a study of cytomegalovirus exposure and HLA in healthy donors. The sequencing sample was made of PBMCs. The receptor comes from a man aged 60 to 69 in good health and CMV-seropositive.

CDR3 bases: TGTGCCAGCAGCTTAGGATCGGGACTAGCGGGCTACAATGAGCAGTTCTTC. The encoded protein is CASSLGSGLAGYNEQFF. The chain joins TRBV13 to TRBJ2-1; 12 bases match TRBD2. Trimming took 0 bases from V and 3 from J; bases not matched to a gene: 3. The CDR3 spans 17 residues. Germline values: CDR1 PRHDT, CDR2 FYEKMQ (reference sequence). The full variable domain, completed using reference TRBV13 and TRBJ2-1, is AAGVIQSPRHLIKEKRETATLKCYPIPRHDTVYWYQQGPGQDPQFLISFYEKMQSDKGSIPDRFSAQQFSDYHSELNMSSLELGDSALYFCASSLGSGLAGYNEQFFGPGTRLTVL.